Shown below are 7 T cell receptor beta chains from a single sample sequenced in a study of CD8+CD57+ T cells in acquired aplastic anemia. The TCR beta profiling, which covered VDJ combination and CDR3 sequence, was carried out using genomic DNA as the template. Each CDR3 protein gets one entry after TCRdb re-called the reads with MiXCR. The table records approximately 98,000 distinct CDR3 sequences, around half of them present only once. The sample was sorted CD4+, CD8+, or CD8+CD57+ T cells (not recorded which) from PBMCs. Receptor source: a human donor in good health, serving as a control.

The chain uses TRBV19 and TRBJ2-2; 9 nucleotides line up with TRBD1. V lost 6 bases and J lost 4; bases outside the gene matches: 6. Germline values: CDR1 LNHDA, CDR2 SQIVND (reference sequence). This CDR3 is 15 amino acids long. The CDR3 spells CASRPRQGVTGELFF. The CDR3 bases are TGTGCCAGTAGGCCACGACAGGGGGTCACCGGGGAGCTGTTTTTT. Combining the CDR3 with reference TRBV19 and TRBJ2-2 gives the whole variable domain DGGITQSPKYLFRKEGQNVTLSCEQNLNHDAMYWYRQDPGQGLRLIYYSQIVNDFQKGDIAEGYSVSREKKESFPLTVTSAQKNPTAFYLCASRPRQGVTGELFFGEGSRLTVL.

This clonotype has a count of ten or more. The rearrangement uses TRBV20-1 and TRBJ1-1; 8 nucleotides agree with TRBD1. With 1 base clipped from V and 4 bases from J, the junction kept 8 bases outside the gene matches. CDR3 length: 15 amino acids. Germline-derived CDR1 and CDR2 are DFQATT and SNEGSKA (reference sequence). CDR3 amino acids: CSARVLGQGGTEAFF. The CDR3 DNA sequence: TGCAGTGCTAGAGTTCTAGGACAGGGAGGCACTGAAGCTTTCTTT.

This clonotype was seen many times. A much larger clone lies one base from this, so it may be a read error. The CDR3 end shows no conserved phenylalanine or tryptophan, and so a read error is likely. The rearrangement uses TRBV20-1 and TRBJ2-7; 10 positions match TRBD1. V was clipped by 6 bases and J by 4 bases; unmatched bases: 6. The CDR3 is made up of 13 amino acids. The V gene's germline CDR1 is DFQATT and CDR2 SNEGSKA (reference sequence). CDR3 in amino acids: CSAETGGNYEQYL. As DNA, the CDR3 is TGCAGTGCCGAGACAGGGGGCAATTACGAGCAGTACCTC.

This clonotype was recorded at least ten times. V usage is TRBV2 and J usage is TRBJ2-1; D unresolved. V was clipped by 1 base and J by 1 base, with 2 bases between them. Germline-derived CDR1 and CDR2 are SNHLY and FYNNEI. CDR3 size: 13 residues. CDR3 loop: CASSEGSYNEQFF. DNA for the CDR3: TGTGCCAGCAGTGAAGGTTCCTACAATGAGCAGTTCTTC.

This clonotype has ten or more counts. The chain links TRBV24-1 to TRBJ2-7; D uncertain. The CDR3 is 13 residues long. Per germline, CDR1 KGHDR and CDR2 SFDVKD. V was pared by 1 base and J by 6 bases, with 9 bases between. CDR3 coding DNA: TGTGCCACCAGTGATTTCGGGTTTCCCGAGCAGTACTTC. This gives the protein CATSDFGFPEQYF.

The chain combines TRBV9 with TRBJ1-1; D is ambiguous. V lost 3 bases and J lost 1, with 10 bases in between. Germline CDR1 reads SGDLS; CDR2 reads YYNGEE. The CDR3 runs to 14 residues. Written as DNA, the CDR3 is TGTGCCAGCAGCGAATACGGGGAGAACACTGAAGCTTTCTTT. Translated: CASSEYGENTEAFF.

CDR3 amino acids: CASSPGATNEKLFF. The CDR3 nucleotides read TGTGCCAGCAGCCCGGGGGCAACTAATGAAAAACTGTTTTTT. The J gene is TRBJ1-4, the V gene TRBV9, with D tentatively TRBD1 (5 bases). Germline CDR1 SGDLS, CDR2 YYNGEE. The CDR3 consists of 14 residues. Trimming removed 4 bases from V and 0 bases from J, with 7 bases in between.